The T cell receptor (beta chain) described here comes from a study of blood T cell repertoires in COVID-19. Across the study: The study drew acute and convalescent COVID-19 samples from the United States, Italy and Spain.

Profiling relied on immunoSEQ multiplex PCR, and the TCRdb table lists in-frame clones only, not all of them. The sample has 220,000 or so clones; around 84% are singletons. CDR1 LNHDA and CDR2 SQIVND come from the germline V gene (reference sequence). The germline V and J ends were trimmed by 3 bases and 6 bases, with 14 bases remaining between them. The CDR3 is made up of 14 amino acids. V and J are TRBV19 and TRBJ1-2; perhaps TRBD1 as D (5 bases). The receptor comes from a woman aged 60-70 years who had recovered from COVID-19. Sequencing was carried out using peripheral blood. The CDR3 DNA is TGTGCCAGTAGTATGGACCAGGGAAGAAATGGCTACACCTTC. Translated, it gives CASSMDQGRNGYTF.